One sample yielded the 7 T cell receptor beta chains listed below, sequenced in a study of T cell changes during pregnancy in multiple sclerosis. Some clones are missing from TCRdb's copy, which holds only in-frame ones; the method was immunoSEQ multiplex PCR. The table lists around 8,100 clones, about 85% of them singletons. This specimen was CD8+ T cells from peripheral blood mononuclear cells, taken in the first trimester of pregnancy. These receptors were collected from a female donor in good health, enrolled as a control in a pregnancy study.

This clone rates as medium-sized. The chain has TRBV30 and TRBJ2-1; weak D call: TRBD1 (6 bases). The V gene lost 5 bases and the J gene lost 6 bases, with 14 bases spanning the gap. This CDR3 comprises 13 residues. CDR1 GTSNPN and CDR2 SVGIG come from the germline V gene (reference sequence). Here the CDR3 reads CAWGIRDTNEQFF. The CDR3 DNA follows: TGTGCCTGGGGAATCAGGGACACCAATGAGCAGTTCTTC.

The V call is TRBV2, the J call TRBJ1-1; the D gene is possibly TRBD1 (6 bases). The germline V gene encodes CDR1 SNHLY and CDR2 FYNNEI. CDR3 length equals 15 residues. Trimming removed 8 bases at V and 2 bases at J, with 18 bases between. CDR3 sequence: CASGRRGGSNTEAFF. In DNA form, the CDR3 reads TGTGCCAGCGGCCGGAGGGGGGGCAGTAACACTGAAGCTTTCTTT.

The chain has TRBV4-1 and TRBJ2-7; a possible D gene is TRBD1 (5 bases). V was pared by 0 bases and J by 2 bases, with 8 bases between. Germline loops: CDR1 MGHRA, CDR2 YSYEKL. The CDR3 runs 14 residues. The chain's CDR3 is CASSQDSRAYEQYF. The DNA for the CDR3 is TGCGCCAGCAGCCAAGATTCCAGGGCCTACGAGCAGTACTTC.

The V call is TRBV27, the J call TRBJ2-3; D is uncertain. Trimming removed 4 bases at V and 3 bases at J, with 2 bases between. This CDR3 has 11 amino acids. Germline values: CDR1 MNHEY, CDR2 SMNVEV (reference sequence). The DNA of the CDR3 is TGTGCCAGCAGTTCAACAGATACGCAGTATTTT. Protein sequence: CASSSTDTQYF.

V gene TRBV9 combines with J gene TRBJ2-3, with 7 bases matching TRBD2. V gave up 3 bases and J gave up 2 bases; unmatched junction bases: 9. This CDR3 comprises 16 residues. CDR1 and CDR2 (germline): SGDLS, YYNGEE. CDR3 DNA sequence: TGTGCCAGCAGCGCGGAGGCGGGGGAATTCACAGATACGCAGTATTTT. It codes for CASSAEAGEFTDTQYF. Looking up the rest from reference TRBV9 and TRBJ2-3 gives the full variable domain: DSGVTQTPKHLITATGQRVTLRCSPRSGDLSVYWYQQSLDQGLQFLIQYYNGEERAKGNILERFSAQQFPDLHSELNLSSLELGDSALYFCASSAEAGEFTDTQYFGPGTRLTVL.

The chain joins TRBV7-8 to TRBJ1-2; D might be TRBD1 (5 bases). The CDR3 is 17 residues long. V lost 2 bases and J lost 6, with 22 bases in between. Germline V gene sequence: CDR1 SGHVS, CDR2 FQNEAQ. In DNA, the CDR3 is TGTGCCAGCAGCTTATATCAGGGTCGGAGGGAGGGGCATGGCTACACCTTC. This codes for CASSLYQGRREGHGYTF.

V usage is TRBV27 and J usage is TRBJ1-2; 8 bases align to TRBD1. CDR1 and CDR2 from the germline V gene are MNHEY and SMNVEV (reference sequence). J lost 6 bases, V lost 6 bases, and 3 bases had no gene match. The CDR3 is made up of 12 amino acids. The CDR3: CASSTGGNGYTF. CDR3 coding DNA: TGTGCCAGCAGCACAGGGGGAAATGGCTACACCTTC.